Following are 28 T cell receptor beta chains from one sample sequenced in a study of coeliac disease. Generated by immunoSEQ multiplex PCR, the TCRdb table keeps only in-frame clones and is missing some. The data contain approximately 4,400 clones, around three fifths of them singletons. Sequenced material: lymphocytes from the gut lamina propria. The receptor set was obtained from a woman aged 25-40 years without celiac disease.

This clone was found a few times. This sequence joins TRBV5-6 and TRBJ2-3, with 14 bases aligning to TRBD2. CDR1 SGHDT and CDR2 YYEEEE come from the germline V gene. V lost 5 bases and J lost 5; bases outside the gene matches: 7. The length of the CDR3 is 16 residues. The DNA for the CDR3 is TGTGCCAGCAGACCGGGACTAGCGGGGGCCTTAGATACGCAGTATTTT. It encodes CASRPGLAGALDTQYF.

This clone was seen only a few times. The V gene is TRBV4-1, the J gene TRBJ1-1, with 10 bases lining up with TRBD1. The trim removed 1 base at V and 3 bases at J, leaving 5 bases unmatched. There are 16 residues in the CDR3. Germline V CDR1 and CDR2: MGHRA, YSYEKL. The DNA for the CDR3 is TGCGCCAGCAGCCAAGGGACAGGGGGTTTTCACACTGAAGCTTTCTTT. Protein product: CASSQGTGGFHTEAFF.

In this sample, this clone turned up once. Other DNA sequences in the sample encode the same CDR3. The chain employs TRBV10-2 and TRBJ1-2; the match to TRBD1 covers 9 bases. The CDR3 length is 13 residues. Trimming cost V 4 bases and J 3 bases; bases outside gene matches: 0. Germline CDR1 reads WSHSY; CDR2 reads SAAADI. CDR3 sequence: CASSGTGDYGYTF. In DNA, the CDR3 is TGCGCCAGCAGTGGGACAGGGGACTATGGCTACACCTTC.

The rearrangement uses TRBV5-1 and TRBJ2-5; 9 nucleotides match TRBD2. The germline V gene has CDR1 SGHRS and CDR2 YFSETQ. Losses at the gene ends were 0 bases for V and 4 bases for J; bases not matched to a gene: 7. The CDR3 extends over 16 amino acids. The CDR3 sequence: CASSLGGGLAPETQYF. For the CDR3, the DNA is TGCGCCAGCAGCTTGGGGGGGGGACTAGCCCCAGAGACCCAGTACTTC.

Here the CDR3 DNA reads TGTGCCAGCTTGGGGGGTCGGCGGAATAATTCACCCCTCCACTTT. Translation: CASLGGRRNNSPLHF. The chain joins TRBV28 to TRBJ1-6; possibly TRBD1 for D (5 bases). The CDR3 is made up of 15 amino acids. The germline CDR1 and CDR2 sequences are MDHEN and SYDVKM. V shed 8 bases and J shed 5 bases, with 16 bases lying between them.

This chain joins TRBV7-3 and TRBJ2-7; a weak D match, TRBD2 (5 bases). Germline assignment: CDR1 SGHTA and CDR2 FQGTGA. This CDR3 comprises 14 residues. With 8 bases removed from V and 2 bases from J, the gap between germline ends came to 16 bases. The CDR3, as DNA: TGTGCCAGCGATCTCGAGAGGGATACCTACGAGCAGTACTTC. As protein: CASDLERDTYEQYF.

In its sample, this clone was seen a few times. The rearrangement joins TRBV7-2 to TRBJ2-2, with TRBD2 identical over 7 bases. CDR3 length: 15 residues. Per the germline V gene, CDR1 is SGHTA and CDR2 is FQGNSA. V lost 6 bases to trimming and J lost 5 bases; unmatched junction nucleotides: 9. CDR3: CASRYGLGRTGELFF. CDR3 nucleotides: TGTGCCAGCAGGTACGGACTAGGAAGGACCGGGGAGCTGTTTTTT.

The genes are TRBV2 and TRBJ2-1; tentatively, D is TRBD2 (5 bases). CDR1 SNHLY and CDR2 FYNNEI come from the germline V gene. The CDR3 covers 13 residues. Deletions cut 0 bases from V and 12 bases from J, with 12 bases between. CDR3 nucleotide sequence: TGTGCCAGCAGTGAAGCCCGCCCTGGAGGGCAGTTCTTC. Protein product: CASSEARPGGQFF.

The chain carries TRBV11-2 and TRBJ2-3, with D perhaps TRBD2 (5 bases). Between the trimmed V and J ends, which lost 2 bases and 3 bases, there was a span of 15 bases. Germline V gene sequence: CDR1 SGHAT, CDR2 FQNNGV. This CDR3 is built from 16 residues. The CDR3 sequence is CASSLSGSGGTDTQYF. As DNA, the CDR3 is TGTGCCAGCAGCTTATCGGGGTCCGGTGGGACAGATACGCAGTATTTT.

This clone was observed a handful of times. This chain uses TRBV6-6 with TRBJ1-2; D remains unclear. The CDR3 totals 13 residues. With 2 bases removed from V and 4 bases from J, the gap between germline ends came to 8 bases. Germline V gene lookup returns CDR1 MNHNY and CDR2 SVGAGI (reference sequence). The CDR3 nucleotides read TGTGCCAGCAGTTACACACAGAGCTATGGCTACACCTTC. It codes for CASSYTQSYGYTF.

V and J are TRBV11-1 and TRBJ2-7; D possibly corresponds to TRBD1 (7 bases). The CDR3 extends over 14 amino acids. The V end was cut by 3 bases, the J end by 2 bases, with 11 bases between. Germline loops: CDR1 SGHAT, CDR2 FQDESV (reference sequence). CDR3 nucleotide sequence: TGTGCCAGCAGCTTGACAGGGAGGCCCTACGAGCAGTACTTC. Its translation is CASSLTGRPYEQYF.

In DNA, the CDR3 is TGCAGCGTTGGTGGTGGAGGGTACTACGAGCAGTACTTC. Encoded protein: CSVGGGGYYEQYF. This sequence joins TRBV29-1 and TRBJ2-7, with D perhaps TRBD2 (6 bases). Trimming removed 4 bases from V and 3 bases from J, with 13 bases in between. Germline CDR1 and CDR2: SQVTM and ANQGSEA. The CDR3 consists of 13 residues.

The chain couples TRBV5-1 to TRBJ2-7; the match to TRBD2 covers 8 bases. Trimming at V came to 5 bases and at J to 4 bases, leaving 5 bases not matched to a gene. CDR3 length: 13 residues. Germline lookup yields CDR1 SGHRS and CDR2 YFSETQ. In nucleotides, the CDR3 is TGCGCCAGCAGTTCCGGGGGGGAATACGAGCAGTACTTC. This sequence encodes CASSSGGEYEQYF. Full variable domain (outside the CDR3, taken from reference TRBV5-1 and TRBJ2-7): KAGVTQTPRYLIKTRGQQVTLSCSPISGHRSVSWYQQTPGQGLQFLFEYFSETQRNKGNFPGRFSGRQFSNSRSEMNVSTLELGDSALYLCASSSGGEYEQYFGPGTRLTVT.

The rearrangement uses TRBV9 and TRBJ2-7, with 10 positions matching TRBD2. Unmatched junction bases numbered 15, after V lost 4 bases and J lost 5 bases. Germline CDR1 and CDR2: SGDLS and YYNGEE. The CDR3 is 17 residues long. CDR3 coding DNA: TGTGCCAGCAGCCCATATAGCGGGGGGCTTACGAGCGACGAGCAGTACTTC. Encoded protein: CASSPYSGGLTSDEQYF.

This sequence joins TRBV27 and TRBJ2-7; TRBD1 agrees at 12 bases. Per the germline V gene, CDR1 is MNHEY and CDR2 is SMNVEV (reference sequence). CDR3 size: 14 residues. The V segment lost 8 bases and the J segment 0 bases; nucleotides outside the gene matches: 2. Written as DNA, the CDR3 is TGTGCCAGCGGGGGACAGGGGGCCTCCTACGAGCAGTACTTC. This sequence encodes CASGGQGASYEQYF.

The genes are TRBV5-8 and TRBJ1-2; D call uncertain. The CDR3 has 13 residues. The V and J ends lost 2 bases and 3 bases respectively, with 8 bases between them. Germline V gene sequence: CDR1 SGHTS, CDR2 YDEGEE. CDR3 in DNA: TGTGCCAGCAGCTTTGGGAGTGACTATGGCTACACCTTC. Protein: CASSFGSDYGYTF.

The chain links TRBV11-2 to TRBJ1-4; no definite D call. CDR1 and CDR2 (germline): SGHAT, FQNNGV. V lost 2 bases and J lost 7, with 14 bases in between. This CDR3 contains 15 residues. The CDR3 here is CASSLSTGGAEKLFF. The CDR3 DNA reads as TGTGCCAGCAGCTTATCTACGGGAGGCGCTGAAAAACTGTTTTTT.

V gene TRBV5-1 combines with J gene TRBJ1-4; 9 nucleotides agree with TRBD1. The trim removed 4 bases at V and 6 bases at J, leaving 10 bases unmatched. The V gene's germline CDR1 is SGHRS and CDR2 YFSETQ. The CDR3 is 16 residues long. The DNA for the CDR3 is TGCGCCAGCAGCGAGGGGAAGGGGACAGGGTATGAAAAACTGTTTTTT. This gives the protein CASSEGKGTGYEKLFF.

The J gene is TRBJ1-2, the V gene TRBV6-1; D is ambiguous. This CDR3 comprises 16 residues. Germline V lookup: CDR1 MNHNS, CDR2 SASEGT. Trimming took 2 bases from V and 0 from J, leaving 13 bases between them. The CDR3 DNA reads TGTGCCAGCAGTGAACACATACTCAGGACTAACTATGGCTACACCTTC. Translated, it gives CASSEHILRTNYGYTF.

V usage is TRBV4-2 and J usage is TRBJ2-5, with a possible D match to TRBD2 (6 bases). Germline values: CDR1 LGHNA, CDR2 YNFKEQ. With 1 base removed from V and 4 bases from J, the gap between germline ends came to 16 bases. This CDR3 region has 16 residues. The CDR3: CASSQVVRGQGETQYF. CDR3 DNA sequence: TGTGCCAGCAGCCAAGTCGTGCGGGGCCAAGGAGAGACCCAGTACTTC.

The V call is TRBV25-1, the J call TRBJ2-5; TRBD2 aligns across 7 bases. V trimming: 6 bases; J trimming: 0 bases; junction bases outside the gene matches: 10. Germline V lookup: CDR1 MGHDK, CDR2 SYGVNS. The CDR3 sequence is 16 residues long. The CDR3 sequence is CASRSHGGGYQETQYF. CDR3 DNA sequence: TGTGCCAGCAGGTCTCATGGGGGGGGGTACCAAGAGACCCAGTACTTC.

The gene calls are TRBV9 and TRBJ1-5, with D hard to call. Germline loops: CDR1 SGDLS, CDR2 YYNGEE. CDR3 length: 16 residues. The ends were cut back, 0 bases at V and 2 bases at J, with 12 bases in the middle. CDR3 sequence reads: CASSVGSVRGNQPQHF. CDR3 nucleotide sequence: TGTGCCAGCAGCGTAGGCAGCGTGAGGGGCAATCAGCCCCAGCATTTT.

The chain links TRBV6-1 to TRBJ1-5; D might be TRBD1 (5 bases). CDR3 size: 14 residues. The V end was cut by 4 bases, the J end by 0 bases, with 7 bases between. Germline assignment: CDR1 MNHNS and CDR2 SASEGT. CDR3 coding DNA: TGTGCCAGCAGTGCAGGGTATAGCAATCAGCCCCAGCATTTT. This codes for CASSAGYSNQPQHF.

In its sample, this clone was seen once. The chain uses TRBV9 and TRBJ2-1, with 7 bases identical to TRBD2. V lost 0 bases, J lost 5 bases, and 5 bases stayed unmatched. From germline, CDR1 is SGDLS and CDR2 YYNGEE. The CDR3 is 15 residues long. CDR3 amino acids: CASSVDWGGDNEQFF. The CDR3 DNA reads as TGTGCCAGCAGCGTAGATTGGGGAGGGGACAATGAGCAGTTCTTC.

This clone was picked up a small number of times. The rearrangement links TRBV6-5 to TRBJ2-2, with D perhaps TRBD1 (5 bases). The V and J ends lost 3 bases and 3 bases respectively, with 8 bases between them. The germline V gene has CDR1 MNHEY and CDR2 SVGAGI. This CDR3 contains 14 residues. The CDR3 loop reads CASSYWTYTGELFF. The CDR3 DNA sequence: TGTGCCAGCAGTTATTGGACATACACCGGGGAGCTGTTTTTT.

V and J are TRBV5-1 and TRBJ2-5, with TRBD1 matching 9 bases. Near its end, the DNA agrees better with TRBJ2-7, so the J call may be wrong. This CDR3 is built from 15 residues. Germline CDR1 is SGHRS and CDR2 is YFSETQ. Here the CDR3 DNA reads TGCGCCAGCAGCTCCCGACAGGGGGAATCATACGAGCAGTACTTC. Translation gives CASSSRQGESYEQYF.

The chain employs TRBV19 and TRBJ1-4; no firm D call. From germline, CDR1 is LNHDA and CDR2 SQIVND (reference sequence). CDR3 length: 18 residues. The V end lost 5 bases, the J end lost 0 bases, and 19 bases lay between the germline ends. CDR3 protein: CASSSSVSGPATNEKLFF. DNA for the CDR3: TGTGCCAGTAGTTCCTCTGTTAGCGGACCTGCAACTAATGAAAAACTGTTTTTT.

Only a few counts were recorded for this clone. The gene calls are TRBV9 and TRBJ1-6, with 7 bases identical to TRBD1. CDR1 and CDR2 from the germline V gene are SGDLS and YYNGEE. This CDR3 comprises 16 residues. The V segment lost 7 bases and the J segment 7 bases; nucleotides outside the gene matches: 14. The CDR3 region is CASGVNPRDSNSPLHF. The CDR3 bases are TGTGCCAGCGGAGTTAATCCCCGGGACAGCAATTCACCCCTCCACTTT.